This TCR beta chain stems from a study of read filtering for tumor transcriptome and immune sequencing. Study background: 8 patients were R-ISS I, about 16 were R-ISS II, roughly 7 were R-ISS III.

Molecular barcoded adaptors covering alpha/delta and beta/gamma chains were used on 400 to 450 ng RNA. Each CDR3 protein gets one entry after TCRdb re-called the reads with MiXCR. This table holds about 62,000 distinct CDR3 sequences, about 19% found once. Sampling of bone marrow took place during active disease in every patient. In its sample, this clonotype was seen many times. The antigen is not known. Points from the study as a whole: IR-seq captured clonotypes deeper and more reliably than RNA-seq.

The receptor was isolated from a donor over 35 with multiple myeloma. Sequencing was performed on a population of CD138-negative cells sorted from bone marrow.

CDR3 sequence (DNA): TGTGCCAGCAGTCCAACGACTAGCGGGGGGCGTGGGTTCTTC. Amino acid sequence: CASSPTTSGGRGFF. The chain is built from TRBV2 and TRBJ2-1, with TRBD2 matching 13 bases. The length of the CDR3 is 14 residues. Trimming took 5 bases from V and 15 from J; bases not matched to a gene: 10. Germline-derived CDR1 and CDR2 are SNHLY and FYNNEI. Complete variable domain (other parts from reference TRBV2 and TRBJ2-1): EPEVTQTPSHQVTQMGQEVILRCVPISNHLYFYWYRQILGQKVEFLVSFYNNEISEKSEIFDDQFSVERPDGSNFTLKIRSTKLEDSAMYFCASSPTTSGGRGFFGPGTRLTVL.